The T cell receptor beta chain described here comes from a study of T-cell reconstitution after alpha-beta-depleted transplantation in children. Broader study findings: Expanded graft clones numbering several hundred reportedly gave rise to alpha-beta T cells about two months after transplant.

The authors prepared the TCRbeta library with unique molecular identifiers. TCRdb reprocessed the PCR reads via MiXCR and lists one record per CDR3 protein. This sample has just over 950,000 distinct CDR3 sequences, with about 29% found just once. With respect to this clonotype: Its target is not known.

This TCR derives from a boy younger than two who had a stem cell transplant for SCID, so the T cells may come from the graft donor. Material: PBMCs, mostly from graft donor cells, obtained 360 days after TCRalphabeta/CD19-depleted stem cell transplant.

CDR3 sequence reads: CASSLVGEVNQPQHF. As DNA, the CDR3 is TGTGCCAGCAGCTTAGTAGGGGAAGTCAATCAGCCCCAGCATTTT. This chain joins TRBV7-2 and TRBJ1-5; tentatively, D is TRBD1 (5 bases). Germline CDR1 and CDR2: SGHTA and FQGNSA. Trimming took 1 base from V and 3 from J, leaving 10 bases between them. The CDR3 totals 15 residues. Combining the CDR3 with reference TRBV7-2 and TRBJ1-5 gives the whole variable domain GAGVSQSPSNKVTEKGKDVELRCDPISGHTALYWYRQSLGQGLEFLIYFQGNSAPDKSGLPSDRFSAERTGGSVSTLTIQRTQQEDSAVYLCASSLVGEVNQPQHFGDGTRLSIL.